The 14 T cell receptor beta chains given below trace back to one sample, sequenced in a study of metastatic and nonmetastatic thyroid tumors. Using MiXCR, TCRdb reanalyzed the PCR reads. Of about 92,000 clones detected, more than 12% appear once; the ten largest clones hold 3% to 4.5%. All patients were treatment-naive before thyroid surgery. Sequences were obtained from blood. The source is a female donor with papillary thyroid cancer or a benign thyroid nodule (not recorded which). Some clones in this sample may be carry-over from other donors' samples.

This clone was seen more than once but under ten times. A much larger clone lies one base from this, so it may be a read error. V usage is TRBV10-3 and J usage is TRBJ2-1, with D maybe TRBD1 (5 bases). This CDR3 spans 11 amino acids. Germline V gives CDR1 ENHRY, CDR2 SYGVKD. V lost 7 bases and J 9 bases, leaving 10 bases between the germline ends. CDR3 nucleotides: TGTGCCATCATGGGGCAGGGTGAGCAGTTCTTC. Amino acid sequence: CAIMGQGEQFF.

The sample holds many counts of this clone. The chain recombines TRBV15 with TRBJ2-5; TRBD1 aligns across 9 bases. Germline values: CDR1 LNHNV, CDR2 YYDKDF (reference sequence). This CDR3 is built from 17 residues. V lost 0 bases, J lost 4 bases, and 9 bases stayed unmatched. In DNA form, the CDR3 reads TGTGCCACCAGCAGAGAAAGAGGGACAGGGACTTCAGAGACCCAGTACTTC. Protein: CATSRERGTGTSETQYF.

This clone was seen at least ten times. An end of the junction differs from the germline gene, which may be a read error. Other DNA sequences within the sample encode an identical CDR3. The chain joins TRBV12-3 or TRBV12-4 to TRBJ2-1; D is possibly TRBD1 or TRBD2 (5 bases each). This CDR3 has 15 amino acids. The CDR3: CASSFDGGTYNEQFF. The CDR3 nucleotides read TGTGCTAGCAGTTTTGATGGGGGAACCTACAATGAGCAGTTCTTC.

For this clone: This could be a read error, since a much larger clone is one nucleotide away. The CDR3 loop reads CASSPPSGAREHYF. The DNA of the CDR3 is TGTGCCAGCAGCCCCCCCAGCGGGGCGCGGGAGCATTACTTC. This chain uses TRBV5-6 with TRBJ2-7; TRBD2 agrees at 7 bases. Germline CDR1 SGHDT, CDR2 YYEEEE. The CDR3 has 14 residues.

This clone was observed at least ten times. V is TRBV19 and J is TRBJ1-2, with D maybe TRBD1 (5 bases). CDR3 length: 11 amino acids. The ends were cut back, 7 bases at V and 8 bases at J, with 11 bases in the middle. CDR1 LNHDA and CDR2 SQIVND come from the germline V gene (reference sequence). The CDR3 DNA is TGTGCCAGTATCGGGGGTGGCGGCTACACCTTC. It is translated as CASIGGGGYTF.

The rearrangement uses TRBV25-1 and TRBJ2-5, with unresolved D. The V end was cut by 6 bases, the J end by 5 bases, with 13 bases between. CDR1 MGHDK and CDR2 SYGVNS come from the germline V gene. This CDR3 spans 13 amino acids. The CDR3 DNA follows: TGTGCCAGCAGCGGAAAGGCCGAGGAGACCCAGTACTTC. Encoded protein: CASSGKAEETQYF.

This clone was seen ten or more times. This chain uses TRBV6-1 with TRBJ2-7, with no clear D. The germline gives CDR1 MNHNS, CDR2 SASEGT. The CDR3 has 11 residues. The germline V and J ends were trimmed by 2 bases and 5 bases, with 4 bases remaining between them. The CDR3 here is CASSELHEQYF. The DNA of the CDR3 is TGTGCCAGCAGTGAACTACACGAGCAGTACTTC.

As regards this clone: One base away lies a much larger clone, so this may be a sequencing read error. The CDR3 DNA is TGTGCCAGCAGCCAGTGGACGGGGTGCTACACCTTC. The encoded protein is CASSQWTGCYTF. The chain employs TRBV3-1 and TRBJ1-2; D is unresolved. This CDR3 has 12 amino acids. Germline lookup yields CDR1 LGHDT and CDR2 YNNKEL (reference sequence). Trimming left V 3 bases short and J 9 bases short, with 11 bases between.

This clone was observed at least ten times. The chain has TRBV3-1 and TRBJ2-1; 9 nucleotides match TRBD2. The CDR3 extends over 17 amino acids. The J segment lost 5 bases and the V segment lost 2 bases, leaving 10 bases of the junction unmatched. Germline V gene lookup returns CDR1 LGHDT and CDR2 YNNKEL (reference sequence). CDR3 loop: CASSQKWGLAGNNEQFF. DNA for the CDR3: TGTGCCAGCAGCCAAAAGTGGGGACTAGCCGGGAACAATGAGCAGTTCTTC.

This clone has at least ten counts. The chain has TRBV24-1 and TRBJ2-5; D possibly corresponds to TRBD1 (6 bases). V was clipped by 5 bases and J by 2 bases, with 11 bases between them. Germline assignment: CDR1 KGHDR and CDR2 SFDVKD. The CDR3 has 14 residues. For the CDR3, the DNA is TGTGCCACCAGTGGTGGACAGTTTCAAGAGACCCAGTACTTC. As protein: CATSGGQFQETQYF.

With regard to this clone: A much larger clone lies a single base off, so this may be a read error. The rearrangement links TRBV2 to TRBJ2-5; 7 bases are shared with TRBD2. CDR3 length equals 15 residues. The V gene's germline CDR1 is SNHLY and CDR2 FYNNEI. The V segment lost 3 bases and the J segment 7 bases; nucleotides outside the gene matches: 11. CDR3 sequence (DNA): TGTGCCAGCAGTGACCGGAAGGCCCCGGGAGGGACCCAGTACTTC. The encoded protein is CASSDRKAPGGTQYF.

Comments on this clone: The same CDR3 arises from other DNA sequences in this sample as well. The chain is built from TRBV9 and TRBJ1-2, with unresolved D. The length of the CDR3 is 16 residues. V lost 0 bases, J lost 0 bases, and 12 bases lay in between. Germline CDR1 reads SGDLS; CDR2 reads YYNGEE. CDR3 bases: TGTGCCAGCAGCGTAGGAAAGGGCCTTTCTAACTATGGCTACACCTTC. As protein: CASSVGKGLSNYGYTF. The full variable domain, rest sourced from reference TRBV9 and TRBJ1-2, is DSGVTQTPKHLITATGQRVTLRCSPRSGDLSVYWYQQSLDQGLQFLIQYYNGEERAKGNILERFSAQQFPDLHSELNLSSLELGDSALYFCASSVGKGLSNYGYTFGSGTRLTVV.

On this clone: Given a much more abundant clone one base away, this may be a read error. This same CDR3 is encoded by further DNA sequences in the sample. The CDR3 reads CASSVAGRGLSGNTIYF. CDR3 sequence (DNA): TGTGCCAGCAGCGTAGCTGGGAGAGGTTTATCTGGAAACACCATATATTTT. The chain joins TRBV9 to TRBJ1-3; no clear D gene. V lost 0 bases and J 1 base, leaving 14 bases between the germline ends. Germline V gives CDR1 SGDLS, CDR2 YYNGEE. The CDR3 loop spans 17 amino acids.

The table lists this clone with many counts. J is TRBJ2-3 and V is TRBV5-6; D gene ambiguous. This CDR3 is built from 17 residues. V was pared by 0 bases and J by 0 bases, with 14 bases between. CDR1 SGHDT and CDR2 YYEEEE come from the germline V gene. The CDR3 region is CASSLARRWQSTDTQYF. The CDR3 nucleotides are TGTGCCAGCAGCTTGGCCCGAAGATGGCAAAGCACAGATACGCAGTATTTT.